This T cell receptor beta chain stems from a study of T cell changes during pregnancy in multiple sclerosis (dated by TCRdb to the late 2010s). With regard to the full study: The study looked at changes in the T cell repertoire across pregnancy in women with multiple sclerosis.

The library came from the immunoSEQ multiplex PCR assay. The table comes from immuneACCESS by way of TCRdb, which keeps in-frame sequences with V and J called. Part of the clones is missing from these tables; in studies checked, under half for an unresolved V gene and the rest for unknown reasons. The sample table records roughly 47,000 clones; 80% to 90% of these occur just once. In total, the top ten clones hold roughly 8% of the sample. As regards this clone: This clone's antigen is unknown. No qualities accompany the bases; no much larger clone lies one base away.

From the cysteine through the phenylalanine, the CDR3 covers 16 amino acids. Of all the DNA, just the CDR3 is kept, 48 bases in frame from base 1. V was cut back by 2 bases and J by 2 bases, leaving a gap of 15 bases between them. Looking up the germline V gene yields CDR1 MNHEY and CDR2 SVGAGI. This chain is built from TRBV6-5 and TRBJ1-2; the best D guess is TRBD1, with 6 bases matching. The receptor was isolated from a female donor with multiple sclerosis, enrolled in a pregnancy study. This sample comprised CD8+ T cells from peripheral blood mononuclear cells, obtained in the second trimester of pregnancy. The CDR3 corresponds to CASSYHPTGINYGYTF. The nucleotide sequence is given as TGTGCCAGCAGTTACCACCCTACAGGGATCAACTATGGCTACACCTTC.